What follows are 28 T cell receptor beta chains derived from one specimen sequenced in a study of tumor-infiltrating lymphocytes in localized non-small cell lung cancer. The table came from immunoSEQ multiplex PCR; TCRdb's copy has only in-frame clones and leaves some out. The sample holds over 2,500 clones, around 55% seen once. Sequences were obtained from uninvolved lung tissue not adjacent to the tumor. These TCRs come from a human donor with non-small cell lung cancer.

V is TRBV30 and J is TRBJ2-2; 12 bases line up with TRBD2. Trimming removed 0 bases from V and 1 base from J; junction bases left unmatched: 9. The V gene's germline CDR1 is GTSNPN and CDR2 SVGIG (reference sequence). This CDR3 has 19 residues. The CDR3 protein is CAWSVKAGLAGLNTGELFF. As DNA, the CDR3 is TGTGCCTGGAGTGTAAAGGCAGGACTAGCGGGACTGAACACCGGGGAGCTGTTTTTT.

This clone has just a few counts. The rearrangement links TRBV6-5 to TRBJ1-1; D is unclear. V shed 0 bases and J shed 4 bases, with 15 bases lying between them. Germline-derived CDR1 and CDR2 are MNHEY and SVGAGI. The CDR3 runs to 16 residues. CDR3: CASSYSPTTSVTEAFF. The DNA for the CDR3 is TGTGCCAGCAGTTACTCCCCGACGACCTCTGTCACTGAAGCTTTCTTT.

This rearrangement joins TRBV28 to TRBJ1-2; perhaps TRBD1 as D (6 bases). Trimming removed 8 bases from V and 8 bases from J, with 18 bases in between. Germline V lookup: CDR1 MDHEN, CDR2 SYDVKM. The CDR3 runs to 13 residues. CDR3 in amino acids: CASWGRGGGGYTF. CDR3 nucleotide sequence: TGTGCCAGCTGGGGCAGGGGAGGTGGAGGCTACACCTTC.

This chain connects TRBV6-5 to TRBJ2-1; TRBD2 might be the D (5 bases). V shed 6 bases and J shed 1 base, with 13 bases lying between them. This CDR3 contains 15 residues. Germline V gene data show CDR1 as MNHEY and CDR2 as SVGAGI. The CDR3 region is CASRGPGMSYNEQFF. CDR3 in DNA: TGTGCCAGCAGAGGTCCCGGGATGTCCTACAATGAGCAGTTCTTC.

The chain uses TRBV5-1 and TRBJ2-6, with unresolved D. Per germline, CDR1 SGHRS and CDR2 YFSETQ. The CDR3 length is 15 residues. Trimming stripped 6 bases from V and 0 bases from J, with 10 bases between. CDR3: CASTVTISGANVLTF. CDR3 DNA sequence: TGCGCCAGCACAGTGACCATCTCTGGGGCCAACGTCCTGACTTTC. Supplemented by reference TRBV5-1 and TRBJ2-6, the full variable domain reads KAGVTQTPRYLIKTRGQQVTLSCSPISGHRSVSWYQQTPGQGLQFLFEYFSETQRNKGNFPGRFSGRQFSNSRSEMNVSTLELGDSALYLCASTVTISGANVLTFGAGSRLTVL.

The CDR3 here is CASRLYEDNTEAFF. The CDR3 bases are TGTGCCAGCAGACTCTATGAGGACAACACTGAAGCTTTCTTT. The chain is built from TRBV5-6 and TRBJ1-1; D is uncertain. Germline lookup yields CDR1 SGHDT and CDR2 YYEEEE. Trimming left V 5 bases short and J 2 bases short, with 13 bases between. CDR3 size: 14 residues.

In its sample, this clone was seen once. The chain couples TRBV5-6 to TRBJ1-1, with D tentatively TRBD1 (6 bases). CDR3 length equals 13 residues. CDR1 and CDR2 (germline): SGHDT, YYEEEE. V lost 4 bases, J lost 5 bases, and 12 bases lay in between. The CDR3 DNA reads as TGTGCCAGCAGCCGGCTGACAGGTACTGAAGCTTTCTTT. This encodes CASSRLTGTEAFF.

In its sample, this clone was seen a few times. This chain links TRBV10-2 with TRBJ2-7; D possibly corresponds to TRBD2 (5 bases). CDR3 length: 11 residues. Trimming stripped 8 bases from V and 3 bases from J, with 8 bases between. The germline V gene encodes CDR1 WSHSY and CDR2 SAAADI. The CDR3 loop reads CASYAGYEQYF. CDR3 DNA sequence: TGCGCCAGCTACGCGGGCTACGAGCAGTACTTC.

The chain recombines TRBV7-2 with TRBJ1-5, with D maybe TRBD1 (6 bases). CDR3 size: 14 residues. V was pared by 5 bases and J by 3 bases, with 11 bases between. Germline CDR1 and CDR2: SGHTA and FQGNSA. The CDR3 loop reads CASSTGDINQPQHF. CDR3 in DNA: TGTGCCAGCAGCACTGGGGACATCAATCAGCCCCAGCATTTT.

This clone was seen only a few times. This chain links TRBV6-5 with TRBJ1-4; D unresolved. The V end lost 5 bases, the J end lost 0 bases, and 1 base lay between the germline ends. Germline V gene sequence: CDR1 MNHEY, CDR2 SVGAGI. The CDR3 runs to 12 residues. The CDR3 sequence is CASSATNEKLFF. CDR3 bases: TGTGCCAGCAGTGCAACTAATGAAAAACTGTTTTTT.

This clone was seen a few times. The chain has TRBV18 and TRBJ1-2; D ambiguous. CDR1 and CDR2 from the germline V gene are KGHSH and LQKENI. V lost 0 bases and J 2 bases, leaving 7 bases between the germline ends. The CDR3 has 14 residues. CDR3 protein: CASSPPGRNYGYTF. The DNA of the CDR3 is TGTGCCAGCTCACCACCCGGCAGAAACTATGGCTACACCTTC.

This CDR3 is CASSFQGDSNQPQHF. CDR3 DNA sequence: TGTGCCAGCAGCTTTCAGGGGGATAGCAATCAGCCCCAGCATTTT. The genes are TRBV7-9 and TRBJ1-5, with 7 bases matching TRBD1. The germline V gene encodes CDR1 SEHNR and CDR2 FQNEAQ (reference sequence). The V segment lost 3 bases and the J segment 0 bases; nucleotides outside the gene matches: 2. The length of the CDR3 is 15 residues.

In this sample, this clone turned up once. The V and J genes are TRBV29-1 and TRBJ1-2, with 8 bases matching TRBD1. The V gene end was trimmed by 3 bases and the J gene end by 2 bases; junction bases not matched to a gene: 5. The CDR3 is 14 residues long. Germline V gives CDR1 SQVTM, CDR2 ANQGSEA. CDR3 loop: CSVETGVQNYGYTF. The CDR3 DNA is TGCAGCGTTGAGACAGGGGTCCAAAACTATGGCTACACCTTC. The full variable domain, completed using reference TRBV29-1 and TRBJ1-2, is SAVISQKPSRDICQRGTSLTIQCQVDSQVTMMFWYRQQPGQSLTLIATANQGSEATYESGFVIDKFPISRPNLTFSTLTVSNMSPEDSSIYLCSVETGVQNYGYTFGSGTRLTVV.

The genes are TRBV7-9 and TRBJ2-7; no firm D call. V was cut by 1 base and J by 5 bases, with 6 bases left in between. This CDR3 comprises 12 residues. Germline lookup yields CDR1 SEHNR and CDR2 FQNEAQ (reference sequence). The CDR3 DNA sequence: TGTGCCAGCAGCTTAGGGATCGACGAGCAGTACTTC. Translated: CASSLGIDEQYF.

This chain links TRBV11-2 with TRBJ2-3; 10 bases agree with TRBD2. The CDR3 contains 18 residues. Germline loops: CDR1 SGHAT, CDR2 FQNNGV. Germline trimming cut 5 bases from V and 3 bases from J; bases unmatched to any gene: 14. The CDR3 region is CASSPGPSGSRITDTQYF. CDR3 sequence (DNA): TGTGCCAGCAGCCCCGGACCTAGCGGGAGCCGAATAACAGATACGCAGTATTTT.

This clone was seen only once. The chain links TRBV7-2 to TRBJ2-5, with 7 bases lining up with TRBD1. This CDR3 is 15 amino acids long. Unmatched junction bases numbered 6, after V lost 1 base and J lost 4 bases. Germline V CDR1 and CDR2: SGHTA, FQGNSA. CDR3 coding DNA: TGTGCCAGCAGCTTAGGGGGATCAGGGGGAGAGACCCAGTACTTC. It translates to CASSLGGSGGETQYF.

This clone came up once. This sequence joins TRBV5-1 and TRBJ1-4; TRBD1 is a possible D gene (5 bases). V lost 1 base to trimming and J lost 4 bases, with 14 bases between them. The CDR3 consists of 16 residues. From germline, CDR1 is SGHRS and CDR2 YFSETQ. CDR3 protein: CASSLSRGGGNEKLFF. The CDR3 region has the DNA TGCGCCAGCAGCTTGTCGCGGGGCGGGGGTAATGAAAAACTGTTTTTT.

J is TRBJ1-1 and V is TRBV6-5; a possible D gene is TRBD1 (5 bases). Germline V gene lookup returns CDR1 MNHEY and CDR2 SVGAGI. CDR3 size: 15 residues. Trimming removed 5 bases at V and 2 bases at J, with 15 bases between. The CDR3 region is CASSPWGSLNTEAFF. CDR3 nucleotide sequence: TGTGCCAGCAGTCCATGGGGGAGTCTTAACACTGAAGCTTTCTTT.

The chain joins TRBV9 to TRBJ2-1, with unresolved D. Germline V gene sequence: CDR1 SGDLS, CDR2 YYNGEE. V was trimmed by 0 bases and J by 6 bases, leaving 16 bases between them. CDR3 length: 16 amino acids. For the CDR3, the DNA is TGTGCCAGCAGCGTAGAAATGTGGGCAACCTTCAATGAGCAGTTCTTC. Protein product: CASSVEMWATFNEQFF.

This chain uses TRBV7-6 with TRBJ2-3, with a possible D match to TRBD2 (5 bases). Germline CDR1 and CDR2: SGHVS and FNYEAQ. V was shortened by 4 bases and J by 4 bases, with 12 bases between the two germline ends. The CDR3 loop spans 14 amino acids. The CDR3, as DNA: TGTGCCAGCAGCTACAGTGGGAGTGCAGATACGCAGTATTTT. This gives the protein CASSYSGSADTQYF.

V and J are TRBV19 and TRBJ2-5; no clear D gene. This CDR3 has 13 amino acids. V was shortened by 10 bases and J by 1 base, with 13 bases between the two germline ends. Germline V gene lookup returns CDR1 LNHDA and CDR2 SQIVND (reference sequence). CDR3 residues: CATSSGSQETQYF. Written as DNA, the CDR3 is TGTGCCACGTCCTCGGGCAGCCAAGAGACCCAGTACTTC.

The V gene is TRBV30, the J gene TRBJ1-5; a possible D gene is TRBD1 (6 bases). Germline-derived CDR1 and CDR2 are GTSNPN and SVGIG (reference sequence). V was trimmed by 5 bases and J by 0 bases, leaving 11 bases between them. The length of the CDR3 is 14 residues. CDR3 protein: CAWAQGTSNQPQHF. Written as DNA, the CDR3 is TGTGCCTGGGCCCAGGGGACTAGCAATCAGCCCCAGCATTTT.

This clone was recorded only once. The chain joins TRBV29-1 to TRBJ2-3; 10 bases map to TRBD2. Germline CDR1 reads SQVTM; CDR2 reads ANQGSEA. The CDR3 consists of 13 residues. Trimming at V came to 5 bases and at J to 5 bases, leaving 4 bases not matched to a gene. Here the CDR3 reads CSVTAGGQDTQYF. The CDR3, as DNA: TGCAGCGTTACAGCGGGAGGGCAAGATACGCAGTATTTT.

The rearrangement joins TRBV6-1 to TRBJ1-4; no reliable D call. There are 14 residues in the CDR3. V shed 7 bases and J shed 8 bases, with 17 bases lying between them. Per germline, CDR1 MNHNS and CDR2 SASEGT. CDR3 in amino acids: CASTPKLAGEKLFF. CDR3 nucleotides: TGTGCCAGCACCCCGAAGCTGGCAGGCGAAAAACTGTTTTTT.

The chain employs TRBV27 and TRBJ2-1; TRBD2 matches at 12 bases. Per germline, CDR1 MNHEY and CDR2 SMNVEV (reference sequence). Trimming took 4 bases from V and 5 from J; bases not matched to a gene: 3. The CDR3 contains 15 residues. The CDR3 DNA reads as TGTGCCAGCAGTTCCCTAGCGGGAGGGGACAATGAGCAGTTCTTC. Translation: CASSSLAGGDNEQFF.

This clone was recorded only once. V usage is TRBV7-2 and J usage is TRBJ2-2, with 8 bases matching TRBD2. The CDR3 has 17 amino acids. Germline V gene lookup returns CDR1 SGHTA and CDR2 FQGNSA. Losses at the gene ends were 2 bases for V and 4 bases for J; bases not matched to a gene: 9. The CDR3 sequence is CASSLLGSGSPTGELFF. The CDR3 DNA is TGTGCCAGCAGCTTATTGGGGAGCGGGAGTCCCACCGGGGAGCTGTTTTTT.

This clone was counted once. The V gene is TRBV7-2, the J gene TRBJ2-7; 9 nucleotides agree with TRBD2. Trimming cost V 10 bases and J 3 bases; bases outside gene matches: 10. Germline V gives CDR1 SGHTA, CDR2 FQGNSA. The CDR3 is 14 amino acids. CDR3 coding DNA: TGTGCCACCAAAGGGACTAGCAGAGGCTACGAGCAGTACTTC. It translates to CATKGTSRGYEQYF. The variable domain in full, with the rest retrieved from reference TRBV7-2 and TRBJ2-7, is GAGVSQSPSNKVTEKGKDVELRCDPISGHTALYWYRQSLGQGLEFLIYFQGNSAPDKSGLPSDRFSAERTGGSVSTLTIQRTQQEDSAVYLCATKGTSRGYEQYFGPGTRLTVT.

The chain has TRBV30 and TRBJ2-1, with no clear D. Deletions cut 0 bases from V and 4 bases from J, with 13 bases between. Germline-derived CDR1 and CDR2 are GTSNPN and SVGIG (reference sequence). The CDR3 is made up of 15 amino acids. CDR3 in DNA: TGTGCCTGGAGTGTCTCCCAGTTCCAATACAATGAGCAGTTCTTC. The encoded protein is CAWSVSQFQYNEQFF. Based on the CDR3 plus reference TRBV30 and TRBJ2-1, the full variable domain is SQTIHQWPATLVQPVGSPLSLECTVEGTSNPNLYWYRQAAGRGLQLLFYSVGIGQISSEVPQNLSASRPQDRQFILSSKKLLLSDSGFYLCAWSVSQFQYNEQFFGPGTRLTVL.